What follows are 32 T cell receptor beta chains derived from one specimen sequenced in a study of T-cell reconstitution after alpha-beta-depleted transplantation in children. Unique molecular identifiers were incorporated during preparation of the TCRbeta library. TCRdb fed the PCR reads into MiXCR, producing one record per CDR3 protein. In the table there are about 200,000 distinct CDR3 sequences, approximately 7% of which are singletons. This sample comprised PBMCs, obtained before TCRalphabeta/CD19-depleted stem cell transplant. The receptors shown here come from a boy under 10 years old with acute lymphoblastic leukemia, due to receive a stem cell transplant.

The chain is built from TRBV20-1 and TRBJ2-5, with TRBD2 matching over 9 bases. The CDR3 extends over 17 amino acids. CDR1 and CDR2 (germline): DFQATT, SNEGSKA (reference sequence). J was trimmed by 4 bases and V by 4 bases; bases with no gene match: 16. This chain's CDR3 is CSAILVAGVLGGETQYF. As DNA, the CDR3 is TGCAGTGCTATCTTGGTAGCGGGGGTATTGGGGGGAGAGACCCAGTACTTC.

The rearrangement links TRBV2 to TRBJ2-4; TRBD1 matches at 7 bases. Germline CDR1 SNHLY, CDR2 FYNNEI. V was clipped by 3 bases and J by 7 bases; unmatched bases: 3. The CDR3 is made up of 13 amino acids. The CDR3 loop reads CASSETGPNIQYF. CDR3 coding DNA: TGTGCCAGCAGTGAGACAGGGCCTAACATTCAGTACTTC.

The chain employs TRBV7-2 and TRBJ1-5, with D possibly being TRBD1 (6 bases). The CDR3 consists of 13 residues. Trimming removed 1 base at V and 9 bases at J, with 10 bases between. CDR1 is SGHTA, CDR2 FQGNSA, per germline. The DNA for the CDR3 is TGTGCCAGCAGCTTAGAAGGGGGGGGGCCCCAGCATTTT. As protein: CASSLEGGGPQHF.

This clonotype was recorded many times. The CDR3 sequence is CATSSPRPLAGGKETQYF. The CDR3 bases are TGTGCCACCAGCAGTCCCCGGCCCCTAGCGGGGGGCAAAGAGACCCAGTACTTC. The rearrangement joins TRBV15 to TRBJ2-5; TRBD2 matches at 11 bases. The CDR3 totals 18 residues. V shed 3 bases, J shed 3 bases, and the junction held 12 bases outside the gene matches. In germline, CDR1 is LNHNV, CDR2 YYDKDF (reference sequence).

In this sample, this clonotype turned up many times. This CDR3 is CASSYAVLEPQHF. DNA of the CDR3: TGTGCCAGCAGTTACGCGGTTTTGGAGCCCCAGCATTTT. The chain carries TRBV6-6 and TRBJ1-5; D not certain. Trimming took 2 bases from V and 8 from J, leaving 10 bases between them. The V gene's germline CDR1 is MNHNY and CDR2 SVGAGI (reference sequence). The CDR3 loop spans 13 amino acids.

The table lists this clonotype with many counts. The chain joins TRBV29-1 to TRBJ2-1, with 14 bases lining up with TRBD2. This CDR3 spans 19 amino acids. Germline assignment: CDR1 SQVTM and CDR2 ANQGSEA. Unmatched junction bases numbered 16, after V lost 1 base and J lost 8 bases. The CDR3 here is CSVEVATSGGASGSYEQFF. In DNA, the CDR3 is TGCAGCGTTGAAGTTGCGACTAGCGGGGGGGCCTCGGGTTCCTATGAGCAGTTCTTC.

This clonotype showed up many times. V gene TRBV7-9 combines with J gene TRBJ1-6; maybe TRBD1 (6 bases). The V gene's germline CDR1 is SEHNR and CDR2 FQNEAQ (reference sequence). V lost 4 bases to trimming and J lost 0 bases, with 7 bases between them. The CDR3 length is 15 residues. The CDR3 region has the DNA TGTGCCAGCAGCTCGACAGGCTCCTATAATTCACCCCTCCACTTT. Translated, it gives CASSSTGSYNSPLHF.

This clonotype came up many times. The gene calls are TRBV29-1 and TRBJ1-2, with TRBD1 identical over 10 bases. J gave up 6 bases and V 7 bases, and 8 bases lay outside the gene matches. The CDR3 extends over 13 amino acids. Germline V CDR1 and CDR2: SQVTM, ANQGSEA. The CDR3 protein is CSGYGTGVDGYTF. CDR3 DNA: TGCAGCGGGTACGGGACAGGGGTCGATGGCTACACCTTC.

CDR3 sequence: CASSPLRLAGAGAQETQYF. The CDR3 DNA follows: TGTGCCAGCAGCCCGCTGAGACTAGCGGGGGCTGGGGCTCAAGAGACCCAGTACTTC. This sequence joins TRBV11-1 and TRBJ2-5; 12 nucleotides match TRBD2. This CDR3 is 19 amino acids long. Germline loops: CDR1 SGHAT, CDR2 FQDESV (reference sequence). Trimming took 5 bases from V and 2 from J; bases not matched to a gene: 15.

This clonotype has a count of ten or more. V and J are TRBV7-9 and TRBJ2-5; D unresolved. The CDR3 extends over 14 amino acids. Germline V lookup: CDR1 SEHNR, CDR2 FQNEAQ (reference sequence). V lost 6 bases, J lost 4 bases, and 15 bases lay in between. The DNA for the CDR3 is TGTGCCAGCAGACAAGCTGCGGTGGGAGAGACCCAGTACTTC. It yields the protein CASRQAAVGETQYF.

This clonotype was detected ten times or more. The V and J genes are TRBV2 and TRBJ2-3; D is unclear. This CDR3 comprises 14 residues. The V end lost 6 bases, the J end lost 7 bases, and 17 bases lay between the germline ends. Germline V lookup: CDR1 SNHLY, CDR2 FYNNEI. CDR3 region: CASRETGPTYTQYF. The CDR3 DNA is TGTGCCAGCAGGGAGACCGGGCCCACTTATACGCAGTATTTT.

On this clonotype itself: One base away lies a much larger clone, so this may be a sequencing read error. The chain is built from TRBV29-1 and TRBJ2-7; a weak D match, TRBD2 (7 bases). V lost 0 bases and J 13 bases, leaving 25 bases between the germline ends. Germline V lookup: CDR1 SQVTM, CDR2 ANQGSEA. There are 15 residues in the CDR3. The CDR3 protein is CSVEDGGALSEGHYF. CDR3 nucleotide sequence: TGCAGCGTTGAAGATGGGGGGGCCCTGTCCGAAGGGCATTACTTC.

At least ten counts were recorded for this clonotype. The rearrangement links TRBV5-5 to TRBJ2-1, with D perhaps matching TRBD1 (5 bases). The CDR3 is made up of 14 amino acids. CDR1 and CDR2 from the germline V gene are SGHKS and YYEKEE (reference sequence). The ends were cut back, 1 base at V and 9 bases at J, with 14 bases in the middle. The CDR3 spells CASSLYQGSGEQFF. CDR3 nucleotide sequence: TGTGCCAGCAGCTTGTATCAGGGTTCGGGTGAGCAGTTCTTC.

The V gene is TRBV28, the J gene TRBJ2-5, with TRBD2 matching over 12 bases. In germline, CDR1 is MDHEN, CDR2 SYDVKM. The trim removed 9 bases at V and 2 bases at J, leaving 13 bases unmatched. The CDR3 loop spans 17 amino acids. Written as DNA, the CDR3 is TGTGCCAGTCCTCCCGGGGGGCTAGCGGGAGGGCAAGAGACCCAGTACTTC. This codes for CASPPGGLAGGQETQYF.

The J gene is TRBJ1-6, the V gene TRBV20-1; no clear D. CDR3 length equals 14 residues. Germline CDR1 is DFQATT and CDR2 is SNEGSKA (reference sequence). V was cut by 2 bases and J by 0 bases, with 5 bases left in between. The CDR3 here is CSARSASYNSPLHF. DNA of the CDR3: TGCAGTGCTAGATCGGCCTCCTATAATTCACCCCTCCACTTT.

The sample holds a few counts of this clonotype. V and J are TRBV4-2 and TRBJ2-3; TRBD2 matches 8 bases. CDR1 is LGHNA, CDR2 YNFKEQ, per germline. V dropped 3 bases and J dropped 2; count of bases not matched to a gene: 25. The CDR3 consists of 22 residues. In DNA form, the CDR3 reads TGTGCCAGCAGCCAGACCCGTTCTGACGGGAGGGCCGTCCCCAAACTCACAGATACGCAGTATTTT. This sequence encodes CASSQTRSDGRAVPKLTDTQYF.

Many counts were recorded for this clonotype. The rearrangement joins TRBV10-2 to TRBJ2-1; TRBD2 agrees at 7 bases. The V gene end was trimmed by 7 bases and the J gene end by 10 bases; junction bases not matched to a gene: 7. The CDR3 consists of 12 residues. From germline, CDR1 is WSHSY and CDR2 SAAADI. The CDR3 coding sequence is TGCGCCAGCAAGGTGGGGCGGGGGGAGCAGTTCTTC. It yields the protein CASKVGRGEQFF.

In this sample, this clonotype turned up many times. This chain joins TRBV20-1 and TRBJ2-7, with 9 bases lining up with TRBD1. The ends lost 5 bases at V and 3 bases at J; junction bases unmatched: 5. Germline V gene data show CDR1 as DFQATT and CDR2 as SNEGSKA (reference sequence). This CDR3 contains 13 residues. CDR3 protein: CSALGQGDYEQYF. The CDR3 nucleotides read TGCAGTGCTTTGGGACAGGGAGACTACGAGCAGTACTTC.

Concerning this clonotype itself: Given a much more abundant clone one base away, this may be a read error. This rearrangement joins TRBV7-3 to TRBJ2-2; perhaps TRBD2 as D (5 bases). CDR1 and CDR2 (germline): SGHTA, FQGTGA. The CDR3 spans 14 residues. CDR3 in DNA: TGTTCCAGCAGCGACAAGGCGCGGGTCGGGGAGCTGTTTTTT. Protein product: CSSSDKARVGELFF.

A few counts support this clonotype. V gene TRBV20-1 combines with J gene TRBJ1-4, with TRBD1 matching over 10 bases. Trimming removed 7 bases from V and 6 bases from J; junction bases left unmatched: 5. CDR3 length equals 13 residues. CDR1 is DFQATT, CDR2 SNEGSKA, per germline (reference sequence). This CDR3 is CSGQGAIDEKLFF. In nucleotides, the CDR3 is TGCAGTGGACAGGGGGCGATCGATGAAAAACTGTTTTTT.

This clonotype occurred many times. The chain carries TRBV20-1 and TRBJ2-7, with a weak D call TRBD2 (6 bases). The CDR3 loop spans 15 amino acids. Germline-derived CDR1 and CDR2 are DFQATT and SNEGSKA (reference sequence). The V end was cut by 6 bases, the J end by 6 bases, with 24 bases between. This chain's CDR3 is CSAPLPRSGTGEQYF. Written as DNA, the CDR3 is TGCAGTGCGCCCCTCCCCCGTAGCGGAACGGGCGAGCAGTACTTC.

The table lists this clonotype with many counts. This chain uses TRBV20-1 with TRBJ2-3, with D hard to call. The CDR3 spans 13 residues. V was shortened by 5 bases and J by 5 bases, with 14 bases between the two germline ends. In germline, CDR1 is DFQATT, CDR2 SNEGSKA (reference sequence). CDR3 residues: CSAPLYTGDTQYF. For the CDR3, the DNA is TGCAGTGCTCCCCTATACACGGGAGATACGCAGTATTTT.

This clonotype was found many times. The rearrangement links TRBV15 to TRBJ2-1; 10 bases line up with TRBD2. Germline V gives CDR1 LNHNV, CDR2 YYDKDF (reference sequence). With 1 base clipped from V and 9 bases from J, the junction kept 9 bases outside the gene matches. The CDR3 contains 16 residues. The DNA of the CDR3 is TGTGCCACCAGCAGAGGGACCCTAGCGGGAGTGGGTGAGCAGTTCTTC. Amino acids: CATSRGTLAGVGEQFF.

This clonotype was picked up many times. J is TRBJ2-5 and V is TRBV5-5; 11 bases are a match to TRBD2. Trimming took 2 bases from V and 4 from J; bases not matched to a gene: 7. CDR3 length: 16 residues. Germline V lookup: CDR1 SGHKS, CDR2 YYEKEE (reference sequence). The CDR3 protein is CASSFLAGGPAETQYF. DNA for the CDR3: TGTGCCAGCAGCTTTTTAGCGGGGGGGCCTGCAGAGACCCAGTACTTC.

The chain combines TRBV25-1 with TRBJ1-6; 7 bases map to TRBD1. The V gene's germline CDR1 is MGHDK and CDR2 SYGVNS. V trimming: 6 bases; J trimming: 7 bases; junction bases outside the gene matches: 6. CDR3 length: 14 residues. CDR3 loop: CASSLRQGNSPLHF. CDR3 in DNA: TGTGCCAGCAGCCTCCGACAGGGAAATTCACCCCTCCACTTT.

This clonotype has more than one count but fewer than ten. The V call is TRBV27, the J call TRBJ2-1; TRBD1 agrees at 7 bases. The CDR3 covers 15 residues. Germline-derived CDR1 and CDR2 are MNHEY and SMNVEV (reference sequence). The trim removed 4 bases at V and 8 bases at J, leaving 11 bases unmatched. The CDR3 reads CASSSYSDRWDEQFF. CDR3 in DNA: TGTGCCAGCAGTTCATATTCGGACAGGTGGGATGAGCAGTTCTTC.

At least ten counts were recorded for this clonotype. The chain has TRBV7-9 and TRBJ1-1, with D perhaps matching TRBD1 (6 bases). This CDR3 comprises 15 residues. The V gene lost 0 bases and the J gene lost 1 base, with 9 bases spanning the gap. Germline CDR1 is SEHNR and CDR2 is FQNEAQ (reference sequence). The CDR3 region has the DNA TGTGCCAGCAGCTTAGCGGGGGGGCGGAACACTGAAGCTTTCTTT. The encoded protein is CASSLAGGRNTEAFF. Full variable domain (missing parts from reference TRBV7-9 and TRBJ1-1): DTGVSQNPRHKITKRGQNVTFRCDPISEHNRLYWYRQTLGQGPEFLTYFQNEAQLEKSRLLSDRFSAERPKGSFSTLEIQRTEQGDSAMYLCASSLAGGRNTEAFFGQGTRLTVV.

This clonotype has a count of ten or more. The chain recombines TRBV2 with TRBJ2-2; the match to TRBD2 covers 10 bases. The CDR3 consists of 15 residues. The V gene's germline CDR1 is SNHLY and CDR2 FYNNEI. With V trimmed by 7 bases and J by 5 bases, 7 bases remained unmatched. As DNA, the CDR3 is TGTGCCAGCACCAATCTAGCGGGAGTTACCGGGGAGCTGTTTTTT. This gives the protein CASTNLAGVTGELFF.

This clonotype was seen repeatedly, ten times or more. The chain couples TRBV20-1 to TRBJ2-2, with a tentative D call TRBD1 (6 bases). Germline V CDR1 and CDR2: DFQATT, SNEGSKA (reference sequence). There are 15 residues in the CDR3. The V gene lost 5 bases and the J gene lost 3 bases, with 16 bases spanning the gap. CDR3 in DNA: TGCAGTGCTGAACAGGGTTCCATTGACACCGGGGAGCTGTTTTTT. Amino acids: CSAEQGSIDTGELFF.

This clonotype was observed many times. CDR3 nucleotides: TGTGCCAGCAGAGACCCATACGAAGTGACCCAGTACTTC. It yields the protein CASRDPYEVTQYF. The chain couples TRBV7-8 to TRBJ2-5; unclear D gene. V was shortened by 6 bases and J by 7 bases, with 15 bases between the two germline ends. Germline CDR1 and CDR2: SGHVS and FQNEAQ. The CDR3 spans 13 residues.

Many counts were recorded for this clonotype. The chain has TRBV20-1 and TRBJ2-7, with 8 bases lining up with TRBD2. Germline CDR1 is DFQATT and CDR2 is SNEGSKA (reference sequence). The trim removed 4 bases at V and 1 base at J, leaving 12 bases unmatched. This CDR3 region has 16 residues. The CDR3 loop is CSATGLARGDSYEQYF. DNA for the CDR3: TGCAGTGCTACCGGACTAGCCCGGGGGGATTCCTACGAGCAGTACTTC.

In this sample, this clonotype turned up many times. The gene calls are TRBV7-9 and TRBJ2-7, with 12 positions matching TRBD2. The V gene's germline CDR1 is SEHNR and CDR2 FQNEAQ (reference sequence). J gave up 2 bases and V 4 bases, and 3 bases lay outside the gene matches. This CDR3 has 15 residues. The CDR3 sequence: CASSSSGRVTYEQYF. CDR3 in DNA: TGTGCCAGCAGCTCTAGCGGGAGGGTTACCTACGAGCAGTACTTC.